A selection of T cell receptor beta chains follows, all from one sample in a study of blood T cell repertoires in COVID-19. Clones were sequenced by immunoSEQ multiplex PCR, and TCRdb holds only the in-frame ones, with some missing. The table shows 140,000 to 150,000 clones, with about nine tenths occurring only once. Sequences were obtained from peripheral blood. The receptors here all came from a human donor in a cohort sampled during active COVID-19. Each CDR3 is given with its conserved first and last residue. The D gene is left open where the match is weak. The listing skips clone size in some rows; elsewhere it reads once, few, many or a size class.

J gene: TRBJ2-5; V gene: TRBV11-2; clone size: NA; D gene: TRBD2; CDR3 protein: CASSLGTSGRSETQYF; CDR3 DNA: TGTGCCAGCAGCCTCGGGACTAGCGGGAGAAGTGAGACCCAGTACTTC
J gene: TRBJ1-4; V gene: TRBV7-8; clone size: NA; D gene: NA; CDR3 protein: CASSPLATNEKLFF; CDR3 DNA: TGTGCCAGCAGCCCTCTTGCAACTAATGAAAAACTGTTTTTT
J gene: TRBJ1-1; V gene: TRBV29-1; clone size: NA; D gene: TRBD1; CDR3 protein: CSVRGQGQIEAFF; CDR3 DNA: TGCAGCGTCCGCGGACAGGGTCAGATTGAAGCTTTCTTT
J gene: TRBJ2-7; V gene: TRBV9; clone size: NA; D gene: NA; CDR3 protein: CASSVDGSGYEQYF; CDR3 DNA: TGTGCCAGCAGCGTAGACGGGAGCGGTTACGAGCAGTACTTC
J gene: TRBJ2-5; V gene: TRBV3-1/TRBV3-2; clone size: NA; D gene: TRBD1; CDR3 protein: CASSQDSYRGRETQYF; CDR3 DNA: TGTGCCAGCAGCCAAGATTCCTACAGGGGGCGGGAGACCCAGTACTTC
J gene: TRBJ2-7; V gene: TRBV4-1; clone size: NA; D gene: NA; CDR3 protein: CASSQQGQRATYEQYF; CDR3 DNA: TGCGCCAGCAGCCAACAGGGCCAGCGGGCAACCTACGAGCAGTACTTC
J gene: TRBJ2-4; V gene: TRBV6-5; clone size: NA; D gene: TRBD2; CDR3 protein: CASSYSPAGEQNIQYF; CDR3 DNA: TGTGCCAGCAGTTACTCTCCGGCGGGGGAACAAAACATTCAGTACTTC
J gene: TRBJ2-1; V gene: TRBV6-2/TRBV6-3; clone size: NA; D gene: TRBD2; CDR3 protein: CASSTSLAGGIDEQFF; CDR3 DNA: TGTGCCAGCAGTACATCACTAGCGGGGGGGATCGATGAGCAGTTCTTC
J gene: TRBJ1-5; V gene: TRBV18; clone size: NA; D gene: TRBD1; CDR3 protein: CASSPGTGGRNQPQHF; CDR3 DNA: TGTGCCAGCTCACCCGGGACAGGGGGCCGCAATCAGCCCCAGCATTTT
J gene: TRBJ2-1; V gene: TRBV18; clone size: NA; D gene: TRBD2; CDR3 protein: CASSPGLNYNEQFF; CDR3 DNA: TGTGCCAGCTCACCGGGACTAAACTACAATGAGCAGTTCTTC
J gene: TRBJ2-3; V gene: TRBV4-3; clone size: once; D gene: TRBD2; CDR3 protein: CASSQDPSGLDTQYF; CDR3 DNA: TGCGCCAGCAGCCAAGACCCTAGCGGGTTAGATACGCAGTATTTT
J gene: TRBJ2-3; V gene: TRBV7-6; clone size: NA; D gene: TRBD2; CDR3 protein: CASSLGGGIYADTQYF; CDR3 DNA: TGTGCCAGCAGCTTAGGGGGGGGTATCTACGCAGATACGCAGTATTTT
J gene: TRBJ2-7; V gene: TRBV6-5; clone size: NA; D gene: NA; CDR3 protein: CASSYAGAPSYEQYF; CDR3 DNA: TGTGCCAGCAGTTACGCAGGGGCGCCCTCCTACGAGCAGTACTTC
J gene: TRBJ2-3; V gene: TRBV15; clone size: NA; D gene: NA; CDR3 protein: CATSRDGSLGDTQYF; CDR3 DNA: TGTGCCACCAGCAGAGATGGATCGCTCGGGGATACGCAGTATTTT
J gene: TRBJ1-6; V gene: TRBV28; clone size: NA; D gene: NA; CDR3 protein: CASSKGRPYNSPLHF; CDR3 DNA: TGTGCCAGCTCCAAGGGGCGCCCCTATAATTCACCCCTCCACTTT
J gene: TRBJ2-3; V gene: TRBV4-3; clone size: NA; D gene: TRBD2; CDR3 protein: CASSQHPKIHRTSGSSDTQYF; CDR3 DNA: TGCGCCAGCAGCCAACACCCGAAGATCCATAGGACTAGCGGGAGTTCAGATACGCAGTATTTT
J gene: TRBJ1-2; V gene: TRBV7-8; clone size: NA; D gene: TRBD1; CDR3 protein: CASSMDRDGYTF; CDR3 DNA: TGTGCCAGCAGTATGGACAGGGATGGCTACACCTTC
J gene: TRBJ2-7; V gene: TRBV27; clone size: NA; D gene: NA; CDR3 protein: CATPHPIDSSYEQYF; CDR3 DNA: TGTGCCACCCCCCACCCCATCGACAGCTCCTACGAGCAGTACTTC
J gene: TRBJ2-2; V gene: TRBV7-3; clone size: NA; D gene: NA; CDR3 protein: CASSLAGDYTGELFF; CDR3 DNA: TGTGCCAGCAGCTTGGCCGGGGACTACACCGGGGAGCTGTTTTTT
J gene: TRBJ2-5; V gene: TRBV19; clone size: NA; D gene: NA; CDR3 protein: CASSIDLGGTEETQYF; CDR3 DNA: TGTGCCAGTAGTATAGATCTAGGAGGGACCGAAGAGACCCAGTACTTC
J gene: TRBJ1-1; V gene: TRBV5-4; clone size: NA; D gene: TRBD1; CDR3 protein: CASSSAGTGPPGTEAFF; CDR3 DNA: TGTGCCAGCAGCTCCGCCGGGACAGGCCCACCTGGGACTGAAGCTTTCTTT
J gene: TRBJ2-3; V gene: TRBV7-2; clone size: NA; D gene: TRBD2; CDR3 protein: CASSLALAGDTQYF; CDR3 DNA: TGTGCCAGCAGCTTAGCTTTAGCGGGAGATACGCAGTATTTT
J gene: TRBJ2-5; V gene: TRBV24-1; clone size: NA; D gene: TRBD2; CDR3 protein: CATSDATGTSGGFLETQYF; CDR3 DNA: TGTGCCACCAGTGATGCCACCGGGACTAGCGGGGGGTTTTTAGAGACCCAGTACTTC